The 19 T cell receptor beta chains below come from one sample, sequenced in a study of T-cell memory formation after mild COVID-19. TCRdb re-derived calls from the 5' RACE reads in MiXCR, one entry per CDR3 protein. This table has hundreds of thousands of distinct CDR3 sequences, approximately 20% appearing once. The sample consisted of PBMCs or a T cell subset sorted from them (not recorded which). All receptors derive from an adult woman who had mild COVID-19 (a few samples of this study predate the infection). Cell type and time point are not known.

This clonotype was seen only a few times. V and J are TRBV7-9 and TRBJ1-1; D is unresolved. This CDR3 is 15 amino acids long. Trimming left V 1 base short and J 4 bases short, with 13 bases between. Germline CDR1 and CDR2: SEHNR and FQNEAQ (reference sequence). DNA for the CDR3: TGTGCCAGCAGCTTAGGCCCCGCCAGGAGCACTGAAGCTTTCTTT. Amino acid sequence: CASSLGPARSTEAFF.

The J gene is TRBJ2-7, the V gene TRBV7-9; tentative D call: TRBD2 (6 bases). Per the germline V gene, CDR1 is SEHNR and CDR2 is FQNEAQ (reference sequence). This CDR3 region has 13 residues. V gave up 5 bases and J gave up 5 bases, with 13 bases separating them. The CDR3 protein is CASSPRRVDEQYF. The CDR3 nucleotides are TGTGCCAGCAGCCCGCGGAGGGTAGACGAGCAGTACTTC.

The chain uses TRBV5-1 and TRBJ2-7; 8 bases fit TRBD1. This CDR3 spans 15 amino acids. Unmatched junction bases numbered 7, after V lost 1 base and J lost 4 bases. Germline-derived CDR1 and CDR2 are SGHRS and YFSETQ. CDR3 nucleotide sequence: TGCGCCAGCAGCTTGTCGCAGGGGGCATTTTACGAGCAGTACTTC. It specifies CASSLSQGAFYEQYF.

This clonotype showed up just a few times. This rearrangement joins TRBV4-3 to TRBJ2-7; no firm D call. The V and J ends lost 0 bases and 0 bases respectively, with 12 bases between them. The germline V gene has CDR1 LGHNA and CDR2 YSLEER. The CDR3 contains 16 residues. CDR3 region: CASSQDGGLSSYEQYF. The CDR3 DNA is TGCGCCAGCAGCCAAGATGGCGGATTGAGCTCCTACGAGCAGTACTTC.

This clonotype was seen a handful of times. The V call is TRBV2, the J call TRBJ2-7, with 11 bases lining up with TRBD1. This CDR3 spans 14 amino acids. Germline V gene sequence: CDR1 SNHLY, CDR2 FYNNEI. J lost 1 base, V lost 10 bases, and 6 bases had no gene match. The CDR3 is CATSGQGASYEQYF. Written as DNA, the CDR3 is TGTGCCACCTCTGGACAGGGGGCGTCCTACGAGCAGTACTTC.

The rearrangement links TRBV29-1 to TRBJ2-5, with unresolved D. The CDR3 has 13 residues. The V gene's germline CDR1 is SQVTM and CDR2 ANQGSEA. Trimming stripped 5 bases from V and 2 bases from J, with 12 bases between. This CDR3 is CSVKTPRQETQYF. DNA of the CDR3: TGCAGCGTTAAGACCCCCCGGCAAGAGACCCAGTACTTC.

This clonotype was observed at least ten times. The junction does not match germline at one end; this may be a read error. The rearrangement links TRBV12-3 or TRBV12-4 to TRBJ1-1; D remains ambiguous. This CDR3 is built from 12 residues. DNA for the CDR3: TGCGCCAGCAGCTTTGGGAACACTGAAGCTTTCTTT. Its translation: CASSFGNTEAFF.

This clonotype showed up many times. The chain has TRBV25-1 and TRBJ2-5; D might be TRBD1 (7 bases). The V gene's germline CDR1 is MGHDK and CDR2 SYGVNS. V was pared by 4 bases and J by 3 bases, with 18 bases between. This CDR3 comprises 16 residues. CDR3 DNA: TGTGCCAGCAGTGGTGGGGCAGGGGGAGGAAAAGAGACCCAGTACTTC. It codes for CASSGGAGGGKETQYF.

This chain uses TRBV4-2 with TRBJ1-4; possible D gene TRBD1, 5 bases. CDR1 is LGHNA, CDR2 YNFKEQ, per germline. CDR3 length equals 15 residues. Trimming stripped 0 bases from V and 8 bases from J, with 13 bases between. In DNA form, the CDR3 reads TGTGCCAGCAGCCAAGATGGGGGGATGGGAGAAAAACTGTTTTTT. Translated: CASSQDGGMGEKLFF.

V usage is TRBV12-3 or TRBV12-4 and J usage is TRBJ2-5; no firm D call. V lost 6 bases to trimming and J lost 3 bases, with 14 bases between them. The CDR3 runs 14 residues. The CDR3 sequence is CASRPLLWKETQYF. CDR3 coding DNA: TGTGCCAGCAGACCCTTACTCTGGAAAGAGACCCAGTACTTC.

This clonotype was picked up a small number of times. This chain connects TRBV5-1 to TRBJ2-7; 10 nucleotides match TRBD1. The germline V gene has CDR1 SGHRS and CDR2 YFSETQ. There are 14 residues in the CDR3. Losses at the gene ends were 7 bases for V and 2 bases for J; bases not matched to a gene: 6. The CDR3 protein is CASGTGDKAYEQYF. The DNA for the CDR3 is TGCGCCAGCGGGACAGGGGATAAGGCCTACGAGCAGTACTTC.

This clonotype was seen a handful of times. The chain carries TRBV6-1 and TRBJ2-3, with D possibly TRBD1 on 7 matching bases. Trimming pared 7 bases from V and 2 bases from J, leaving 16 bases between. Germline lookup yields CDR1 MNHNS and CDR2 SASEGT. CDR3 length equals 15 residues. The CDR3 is CASTQVEGATDTQYF. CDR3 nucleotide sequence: TGTGCCAGCACCCAGGTGGAGGGGGCCACAGATACGCAGTATTTT.

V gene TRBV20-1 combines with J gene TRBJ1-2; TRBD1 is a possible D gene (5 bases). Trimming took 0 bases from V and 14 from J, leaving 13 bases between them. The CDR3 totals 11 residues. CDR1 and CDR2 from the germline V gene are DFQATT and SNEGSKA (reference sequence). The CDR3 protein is CSARDPQGYTF. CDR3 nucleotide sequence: TGCAGTGCTAGAGATCCCCAGGGATATACCTTC.

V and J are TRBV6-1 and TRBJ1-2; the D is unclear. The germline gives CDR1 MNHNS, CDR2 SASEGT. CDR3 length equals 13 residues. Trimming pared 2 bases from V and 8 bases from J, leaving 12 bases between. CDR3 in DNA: TGTGCCAGCAGTGAATTTCGAGGGAACGGCTACACCTTC. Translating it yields CASSEFRGNGYTF.

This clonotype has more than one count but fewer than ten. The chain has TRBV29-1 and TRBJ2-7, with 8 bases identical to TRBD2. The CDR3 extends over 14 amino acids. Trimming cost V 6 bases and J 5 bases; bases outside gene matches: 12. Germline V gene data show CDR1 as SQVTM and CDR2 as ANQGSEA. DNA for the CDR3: TGCAGCGTCCCCGCGGGGGGATCCGTCCACGAGCAGTACTTC. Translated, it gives CSVPAGGSVHEQYF.

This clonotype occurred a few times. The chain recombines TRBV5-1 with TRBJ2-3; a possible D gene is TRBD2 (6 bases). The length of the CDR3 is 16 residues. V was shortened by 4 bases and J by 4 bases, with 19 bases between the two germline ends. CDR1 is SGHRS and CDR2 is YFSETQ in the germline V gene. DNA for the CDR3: TGCGCCAGCAGCCTAGGGACTTCAGGTTCAGCAGATACGCAGTATTTT. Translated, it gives CASSLGTSGSADTQYF.

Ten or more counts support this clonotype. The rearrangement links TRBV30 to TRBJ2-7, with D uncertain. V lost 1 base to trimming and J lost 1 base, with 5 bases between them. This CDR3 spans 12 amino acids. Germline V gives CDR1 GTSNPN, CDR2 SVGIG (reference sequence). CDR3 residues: CAWSEDSYEQYF. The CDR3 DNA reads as TGTGCCTGGAGTGAGGATTCCTACGAGCAGTACTTC.

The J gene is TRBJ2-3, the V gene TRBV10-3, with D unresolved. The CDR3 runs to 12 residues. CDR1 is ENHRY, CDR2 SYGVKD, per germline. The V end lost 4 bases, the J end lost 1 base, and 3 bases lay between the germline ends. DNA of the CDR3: TGTGCCATCAGTGGCGGCACAGATACGCAGTATTTT. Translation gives CAISGGTDTQYF.

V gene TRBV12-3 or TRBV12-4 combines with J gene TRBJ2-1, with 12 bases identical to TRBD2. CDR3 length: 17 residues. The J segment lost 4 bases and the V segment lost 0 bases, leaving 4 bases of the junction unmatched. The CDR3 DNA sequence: TGTGCCAGCAGTTTAGCGTGGCTAGCGGGAGGGTACAATGAGCAGTTCTTC. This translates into CASSLAWLAGGYNEQFF.